The T cell receptor (beta chain) under discussion was sequenced for a study of T-cell memory formation after mild COVID-19. This clonotype appeared a few times. Losses at the gene ends were 7 bases for V and 3 bases for J; bases not matched to a gene: 4. CDR1 is DFQATT and CDR2 is SNEGSKA in the germline V gene (reference sequence). The CDR3 covers 14 residues. In TCRdb, the 5' RACE reads were re-called with MiXCR into one record per CDR3 protein. The sample lists roughly 450,000 distinct CDR3 sequences; 18% were seen once. The sequenced sample consisted of PBMCs or a T cell subset sorted from them (not recorded which). This TCR was recovered from an adult woman who had mild COVID-19 (a few samples of this study predate the infection). Cell type and time point are not known. The chain joins TRBV20-1 to TRBJ2-1; 12 bases align to TRBD2. The CDR3 nucleotides read TGCAGTGGGAAGGGACTAGCGGGCTACAATGAGCAGTTCTTC. Translation: CSGKGLAGYNEQFF.